The subject of this entry is one T cell receptor beta chain. Its cognate antigen is unknown. This sample is drawn from a study of human T cells and chemical hapten exposure. Study summary: Sensitization used 2% DPC on about 2 cm by about 2 cm upper inner arm skin.

Germline CDR1 and CDR2: MNHEY and SMNVEV (reference sequence). The CDR3 length is 15 residues. V was trimmed by 6 bases and J by 0 bases, leaving 9 bases between them. Overall study findings and caveats: While controls formed fewer of them, expanded TCRs formed significantly more large CDR3 similarity clusters.

TCRdb re-called the RACE reads with MiXCR, one entry per CDR3 protein. The table shows more than 250,000 distinct CDR3 sequences, with roughly 8.9% occurring only once. Specified time point: pre-sensitization, week 0. Indicated treatment: therapeutic diphenylcyclopropenone sensitization with weekly scalp DPC. Alopecia patients between 18 and 70 years old and suitable for DPC were used as donors. The source material was whole blood, sampled in connection with sensitization to the hapten diphenylcyclopropenone (DPC). The clonotype was recovered from a woman between 40 and 50 years old with alopecia areata. Some clones in this sample may be carry-over from other donors' samples. The chain uses TRBV27 and TRBJ2-6; no clear D. CDR3 region: CASRDMGSGANVLTF. In DNA, the CDR3 is TGTGCCAGCAGGGATATGGGCTCTGGGGCCAACGTCCTGACTTTC.